The rows below give T cell receptor beta chains drawn from one sample of a study of vaccination effects on CD4 cells after COVID-19. Produced via immunoSEQ multiplex PCR; TCRdb's table is partial and in-frame only. Here the sample spans some 25,000 clones, 60% to 85% being singletons. These receptors are not linked to any known antigen. The starting material was CD4+ T cells from PBMCs cultured with HCoV-NL63 spike peptides, obtained after COVID-19 vaccination. The receptors here all came from a human donor who received a COVID-19 vaccine. The CDR3 runs from the conserved cysteine through the conserved F or W. D genes are given only for firm matches. A row's size may be missing; if present it is once, few, many or a size class.

CDR3: CASSPGGSYEQYF
DNA: TGCGCCAGCAGCCCCGGGGGCTCCTACGAGCAGTACTTC
V: TRBV5-1
size: .
D: .
J: TRBJ2-7

CDR3: CASSLGPFEAFF
DNA: TGTGCCAGCAGCTTAGGGCCCTTTGAAGCTTTCTTT
V: TRBV7-9
size: .
D: .
J: TRBJ1-1

CDR3: CASSLGAGVYGYTF
DNA: TGTGCCAGCAGCTTAGGAGCAGGGGTCTATGGCTACACCTTC
V: TRBV7-2
size: .
D: .
J: TRBJ1-2

CDR3: CSVESLAGGPYTQYF
DNA: TGCAGCGTTGAAAGTCTAGCGGGGGGGCCTTATACGCAGTATTTT
V: TRBV29-1
size: .
D: TRBD2
J: TRBJ2-3

CDR3: CSASPTPGNYGYTF
DNA: TGCAGTGCCAGTCCCACCCCCGGCAACTATGGCTACACCTTC
V: TRBV20-1
size: .
D: .
J: TRBJ1-2

CDR3: CAISRAGGVEQYF
DNA: TGTGCCATCAGCCGGGCCGGAGGGGTCGAGCAGTACTTC
V: TRBV10-3
size: .
D: .
J: TRBJ2-7

CDR3: CASTYGGAFNTGELFF
DNA: TGTGCCAGCACTTACGGGGGGGCGTTTAACACCGGGGAGCTGTTTTTT
V: TRBV6-5
size: .
D: TRBD2
J: TRBJ2-2

CDR3: CASSLGSFVDEQYF
DNA: TGTGCCAGCAGCCTGGGGAGTTTCGTCGACGAGCAGTACTTC
V: TRBV6-9
size: .
D: .
J: TRBJ2-7

CDR3: CASTIDRGRSYNEQFF
DNA: TGTGCCAGCACCATAGACAGGGGGCGCTCCTACAATGAGCAGTTCTTC
V: TRBV7-9
size: .
D: TRBD1
J: TRBJ2-1

CDR3: CASSPLDRGRETQYF
DNA: TGTGCCAGCAGCCCTTTGGACAGGGGACGAGAGACCCAGTACTTC
V: TRBV3-1/TRBV3-2
size: .
D: TRBD1
J: TRBJ2-5

CDR3: CARRGHRVNTEAFF
DNA: TGTGCCAGAAGGGGCCACAGGGTGAACACTGAAGCTTTCTTT
V: TRBV5-3
size: .
D: .
J: TRBJ1-1

CDR3: CASSQDGAGAYQWQFF
DNA: TGTGCCAGCAGCCAAGATGGCGCGGGGGCCTATCAGTGGCAGTTCTTC
V: TRBV4-2
size: .
D: .
J: TRBJ2-1

CDR3: CASSEDRVRGYTF
DNA: TGTGCCAGCAGTGAGGACAGGGTGCGTGGCTACACCTTC
V: TRBV6-1
size: .
D: TRBD1
J: TRBJ1-2

CDR3: CASSKGQPNSPLHF
DNA: TGTGCCAGTAGTAAGGGACAGCCCAATTCACCCCTCCACTTT
V: TRBV19
size: .
D: TRBD1
J: TRBJ1-6

CDR3: CASSQLLSPSGANVLTF
DNA: TGCGCCAGCAGCCAACTCCTGAGCCCCTCTGGGGCCAACGTCCTGACTTTC
V: TRBV4-1
size: .
D: .
J: TRBJ2-6

CDR3: CAISGSDATLYGYTF
DNA: TGTGCCATCAGTGGGTCAGACGCCACCCTCTATGGCTACACCTTC
V: TRBV10-3
size: .
D: .
J: TRBJ1-2

CDR3: CASSLSKDMPQHF
DNA: TGTGCCAGCAGTTTATCGAAGGATATGCCCCAGCATTTT
V: TRBV27
size: .
D: .
J: TRBJ1-5

CDR3: CASSLIRVEQFF
DNA: TGTGCCAGCAGTTTGATAAGGGTTGAGCAGTTCTTC
V: TRBV12-3/TRBV12-4
size: .
D: .
J: TRBJ2-1

CDR3: CASSSGVRGEDTQYF
DNA: TGCGCCAGCAGCTCGGGCGTCCGGGGGGAAGATACGCAGTATTTT
V: TRBV4-3
size: .
D: TRBD2
J: TRBJ2-3

CDR3: CASSLTDTQYF
DNA: TGTGCCAGCAGCTTGACAGATACGCAGTATTTT
V: TRBV7-2
size: .
D: .
J: TRBJ2-3

CDR3: CASSLWDTEAFF
DNA: TGTGCCAGCAGCTTGTGGGACACTGAAGCTTTCTTT
V: TRBV5-4
size: few
D: .
J: TRBJ1-1

CDR3: CASSLEWTVGTEAFF
DNA: TGCGCCAGCAGCTTGGAGTGGACAGTGGGAACTGAAGCTTTCTTT
V: TRBV5-1
size: .
D: .
J: TRBJ1-1

CDR3: CASSAGPENYGYTF
DNA: TGTGCCAGTAGTGCCGGACCGGAAAACTATGGCTACACCTTC
V: TRBV19
size: .
D: .
J: TRBJ1-2

CDR3: CASSLSSNEQFF
DNA: TGTGCCAGCAGCTTATCATCCAATGAGCAGTTCTTC
V: TRBV5-6
size: .
D: .
J: TRBJ2-1

CDR3: CATTGTSGRGDTQYF
DNA: TGTGCCACCACCGGGACTAGCGGGAGGGGAGATACGCAGTATTTT
V: TRBV19
size: .
D: TRBD2
J: TRBJ2-3

CDR3: CASSPYGTGSSSYNSPLHF
DNA: TGTGCCAGCAGCCCGTACGGGACAGGGTCAAGCTCCTATAATTCACCCCTCCACTTT
V: TRBV7-2
size: .
D: TRBD1
J: TRBJ1-6

CDR3: CASSVIGRGNQPQHF
DNA: TGTGCCAGCAGTGTCATTGGGAGGGGGAATCAGCCCCAGCATTTT
V: TRBV28
size: .
D: .
J: TRBJ1-5

CDR3: CAWRSHVRKSPLHF
DNA: TGTGCCTGGAGGTCCCACGTCCGAAAATCACCCCTCCACTTT
V: TRBV30
size: few
D: .
J: TRBJ1-6

CDR3: CASSPGGAWGQPQHF
DNA: TGTGCCAGTAGTCCCGGAGGGGCGTGGGGTCAGCCCCAGCATTTT
V: TRBV19
size: .
D: .
J: TRBJ1-5

CDR3: CSTVAGTDTQYF
DNA: TGCAGCACCGTGGCGGGGACAGATACGCAGTATTTT
V: TRBV29-1
size: .
D: .
J: TRBJ2-3

CDR3: CASSTKGGGQGAYEQYF
DNA: TGTGCCAGCAGCACCAAAGGGGGGGGACAGGGGGCCTACGAGCAGTACTTC
V: TRBV21-1
size: .
D: .
J: TRBJ2-7

CDR3: CASRRRVAPGLAGGEGYEQYF
DNA: TGTGCCAGCAGACGAAGGGTGGCACCCGGACTAGCGGGAGGCGAGGGCTACGAGCAGTACTTC
V: TRBV27
size: .
D: TRBD2
J: TRBJ2-7

CDR3: CASSIEGDTDTQYF
DNA: TGTGCCAGTAGTATAGAAGGGGACACAGATACGCAGTATTTT
V: TRBV19
size: .
D: .
J: TRBJ2-3

CDR3: CASSQGRSSYNSPLHF
DNA: TGCGCCAGCAGCCAAGGACGGAGCTCCTATAATTCACCCCTCCACTTT
V: TRBV4-1
size: few
D: .
J: TRBJ1-6

CDR3: CASSSVATNQPQHF
DNA: TGTGCCAGCAGTTCGGTAGCTACCAATCAGCCCCAGCATTTT
V: TRBV6-2/TRBV6-3
size: .
D: .
J: TRBJ1-5

CDR3: CASSTGQSYGYTF
DNA: TGTGCCAGCAGCACCGGGCAGAGCTATGGCTACACCTTC
V: TRBV7-2
size: .
D: .
J: TRBJ1-2

CDR3: CAQGAWDNEKLFF
DNA: TGTGCCCAGGGGGCGTGGGATAATGAAAAACTGTTTTTT
V: TRBV30
size: .
D: TRBD1
J: TRBJ1-4